These 6 T cell receptor beta chains share one sample of origin, sequenced in a study of graft-versus-host responses after intestinal transplantation. Profiling relied on immunoSEQ multiplex PCR, and the TCRdb table lists in-frame clones only, not all of them. This table has about 27,000 clones, roughly 93% appearing once. The sequences come from PBMCs, collected 18 days after transplant. These receptors were taken from a human patient who received an intestinal transplant, so some T cells may come from the graft donor.

The chain uses TRBV6-1 and TRBJ2-2; D is perhaps TRBD1 (5 bases). The CDR3 is 16 amino acids. Between the trimmed V and J ends, which lost 1 base and 8 bases, there was a span of 17 bases. CDR1 and CDR2 from the germline V gene are MNHNS and SASEGT. The CDR3 protein is CASSEVRGQGVGELFF. The CDR3 DNA reads TGTGCCAGCAGTGAAGTAAGGGGCCAAGGGGTAGGGGAGCTGTTTTTT.

This CDR3 is CASSEVVEGGNTQYF. The CDR3 nucleotides read TGTGCCAGCAGTGAAGTGGTAGAGGGAGGGAATACGCAGTATTTT. This rearrangement joins TRBV6-1 to TRBJ2-3; 7 nucleotides agree with TRBD2. After removal of 1 base from V and 7 bases from J, the junction contained 8 bases not matched to a gene. This CDR3 is built from 15 residues. CDR1 is MNHNS and CDR2 is SASEGT in the germline V gene.

This clone was observed a single time. V is TRBV25-1 and J is TRBJ2-5; tentatively, D is TRBD1 (5 bases). Germline assignment: CDR1 MGHDK and CDR2 SYGVNS. With 1 base removed from V and 4 bases from J, the gap between germline ends came to 16 bases. The CDR3 totals 16 residues. The DNA for the CDR3 is TGTGCCAGCAGTGAATTTGGGGCAGGATTGAGAGAGACCCAGTACTTC. As protein: CASSEFGAGLRETQYF.

The V and J genes are TRBV25-1 and TRBJ1-2, with 9 nucleotides matching TRBD1. The CDR3 consists of 13 residues. V was pared by 3 bases and J by 4 bases, with 0 bases of the junction left unmatched. The V gene's germline CDR1 is MGHDK and CDR2 SYGVNS. The CDR3 region has the DNA TGTGCCAGCAGTGAGGGACAGGGCTATGGCTACACCTTC. Residues: CASSEGQGYGYTF.

The chain carries TRBV4-1 and TRBJ2-7; possible D gene TRBD2, 6 bases. The V and J ends lost 4 bases and 4 bases respectively, with 14 bases between them. This CDR3 comprises 14 residues. CDR1 and CDR2 (germline): MGHRA, YSYEKL. CDR3 in amino acids: CASSPRGGVYEQYF. The DNA for the CDR3 is TGCGCCAGCAGCCCTAGAGGCGGGGTTTACGAGCAGTACTTC.

The rearrangement links TRBV6-5 to TRBJ2-3, with D maybe TRBD2 (5 bases). The V gene's germline CDR1 is MNHEY and CDR2 SVGAGI. V lost 0 bases and J 6 bases, leaving 7 bases between the germline ends. This CDR3 has 13 residues. This chain's CDR3 is CASSYSRVDTQYF. CDR3 bases: TGTGCCAGCAGTTACTCGCGGGTGGATACGCAGTATTTT.